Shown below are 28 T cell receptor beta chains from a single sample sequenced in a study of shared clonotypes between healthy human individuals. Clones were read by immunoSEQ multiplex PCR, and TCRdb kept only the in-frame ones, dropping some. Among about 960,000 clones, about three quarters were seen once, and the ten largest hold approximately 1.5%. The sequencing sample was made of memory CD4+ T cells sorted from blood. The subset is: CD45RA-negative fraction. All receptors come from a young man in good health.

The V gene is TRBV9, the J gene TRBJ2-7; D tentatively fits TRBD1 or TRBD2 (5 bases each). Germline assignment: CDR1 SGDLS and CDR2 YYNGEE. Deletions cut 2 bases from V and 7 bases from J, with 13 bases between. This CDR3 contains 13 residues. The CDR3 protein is CASSVLGAGEQYF. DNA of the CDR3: TGTGCCAGCAGCGTCCTCGGGGCCGGGGAGCAGTACTTC.

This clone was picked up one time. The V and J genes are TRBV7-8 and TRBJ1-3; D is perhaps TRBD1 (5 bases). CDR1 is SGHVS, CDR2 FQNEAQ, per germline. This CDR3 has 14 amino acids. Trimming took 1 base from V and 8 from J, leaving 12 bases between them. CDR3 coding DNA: TGTGCCAGCAGCTTAGGCCCGGGGACGGACACCATATATTTT. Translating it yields CASSLGPGTDTIYF.

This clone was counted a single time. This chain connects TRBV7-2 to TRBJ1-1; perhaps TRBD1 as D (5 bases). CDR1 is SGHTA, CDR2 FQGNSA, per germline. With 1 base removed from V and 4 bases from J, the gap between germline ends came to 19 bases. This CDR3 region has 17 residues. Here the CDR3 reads CASSLGLSGVGRTEAFF. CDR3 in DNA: TGTGCCAGCAGCTTAGGCCTGAGCGGGGTGGGGCGCACTGAAGCTTTCTTT.

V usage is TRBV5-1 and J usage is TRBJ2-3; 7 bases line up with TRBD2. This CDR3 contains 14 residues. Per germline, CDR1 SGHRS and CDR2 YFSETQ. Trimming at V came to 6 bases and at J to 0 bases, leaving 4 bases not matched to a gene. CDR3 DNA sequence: TGCGCCAGCAAGGCGGGGGTTAGCACAGATACGCAGTATTTT. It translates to CASKAGVSTDTQYF.

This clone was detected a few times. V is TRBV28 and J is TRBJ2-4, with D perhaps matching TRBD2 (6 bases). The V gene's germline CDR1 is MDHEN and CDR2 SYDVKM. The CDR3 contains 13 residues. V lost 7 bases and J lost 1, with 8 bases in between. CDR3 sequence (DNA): TGTGCCAGCATAAGCGGGGCCAAAAACATTCAGTACTTC. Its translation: CASISGAKNIQYF. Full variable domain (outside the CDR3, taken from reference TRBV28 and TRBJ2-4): DVKVTQSSRYLVKRTGEKVFLECVQDMDHENMFWYRQDPGLGLRLIYFSYDVKMKEKGDIPEGYSVSREKKERFSLILESASTNQTSMYLCASISGAKNIQYFGAGTRLSVL.

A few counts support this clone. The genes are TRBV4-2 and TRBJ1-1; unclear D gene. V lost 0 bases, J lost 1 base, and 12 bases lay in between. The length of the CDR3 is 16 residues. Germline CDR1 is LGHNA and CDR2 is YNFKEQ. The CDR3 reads CASSQDPAGSNTEAFF. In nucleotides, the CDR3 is TGTGCCAGCAGCCAAGACCCGGCAGGCTCGAACACTGAAGCTTTCTTT.

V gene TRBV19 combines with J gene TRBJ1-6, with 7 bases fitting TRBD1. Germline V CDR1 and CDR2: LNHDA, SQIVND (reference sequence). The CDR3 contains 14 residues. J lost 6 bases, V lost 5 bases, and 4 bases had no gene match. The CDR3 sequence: CASSEQGSNSPLHF. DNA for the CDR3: TGTGCCAGTAGTGAACAGGGGAGTAATTCACCCCTCCACTTT.

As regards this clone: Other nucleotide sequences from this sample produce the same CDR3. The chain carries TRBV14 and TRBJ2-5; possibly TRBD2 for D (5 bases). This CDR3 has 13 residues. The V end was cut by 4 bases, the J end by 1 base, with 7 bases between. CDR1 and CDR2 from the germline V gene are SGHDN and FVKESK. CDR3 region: CASSRGLQETQYF. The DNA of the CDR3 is TGTGCCAGCAGCCGCGGGCTCCAAGAGACCCAGTACTTC.

The CDR3 loop reads CASSWGNEVREQFF. DNA of the CDR3: TGTGCCAGCAGCTGGGGGAACGAGGTCCGGGAGCAGTTCTTC. The chain joins TRBV5-6 to TRBJ2-1; either TRBD1 or TRBD2 may fit D (5 bases each). The germline V and J ends were trimmed by 3 bases and 10 bases, with 17 bases remaining between them. This CDR3 is 14 amino acids long. The germline CDR1 and CDR2 sequences are SGHDT and YYEEEE.

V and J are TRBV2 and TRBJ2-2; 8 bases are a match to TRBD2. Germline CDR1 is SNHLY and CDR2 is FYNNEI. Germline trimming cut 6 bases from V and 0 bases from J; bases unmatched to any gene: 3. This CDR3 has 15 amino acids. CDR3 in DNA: TGTGCCAGCAGGGCTAGCGGGTCGAACACCGGGGAGCTGTTTTTT. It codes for CASRASGSNTGELFF. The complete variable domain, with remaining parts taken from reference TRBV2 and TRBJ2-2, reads EPEVTQTPSHQVTQMGQEVILRCVPISNHLYFYWYRQILGQKVEFLVSFYNNEISEKSEIFDDQFSVERPDGSNFTLKIRSTKLEDSAMYFCASRASGSNTGELFFGEGSRLTVL.

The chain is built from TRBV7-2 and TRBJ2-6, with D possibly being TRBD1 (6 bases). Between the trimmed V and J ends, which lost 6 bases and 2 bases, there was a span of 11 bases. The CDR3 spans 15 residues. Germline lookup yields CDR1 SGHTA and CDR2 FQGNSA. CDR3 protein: CASRFGGPGANVLTF. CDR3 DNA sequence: TGTGCCAGCAGGTTTGGGGGCCCTGGGGCCAACGTCCTGACTTTC.

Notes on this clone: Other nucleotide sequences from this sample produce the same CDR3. The CDR3 DNA is TGTGCCTGGAGTGTAGGCCGGGGTTCCTATGGCTACACCTTC. Amino acids: CAWSVGRGSYGYTF. The rearrangement joins TRBV30 to TRBJ1-2; no clear D gene. Per germline, CDR1 GTSNPN and CDR2 SVGIG (reference sequence). V lost 0 bases and J 4 bases, leaving 12 bases between the germline ends. The CDR3 runs to 14 residues. The variable domain in full, completed from reference TRBV30 and TRBJ1-2, reads SQTIHQWPATLVQPVGSPLSLECTVEGTSNPNLYWYRQAAGRGLQLLFYSVGIGQISSEVPQNLSASRPQDRQFILSSKKLLLSDSGFYLCAWSVGRGSYGYTFGSGTRLTVV.

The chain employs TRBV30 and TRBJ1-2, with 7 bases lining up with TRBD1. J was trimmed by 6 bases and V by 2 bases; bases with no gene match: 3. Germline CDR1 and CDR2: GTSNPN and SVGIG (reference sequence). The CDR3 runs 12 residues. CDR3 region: CAWSTGVHGYTF. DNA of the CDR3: TGTGCCTGGAGTACAGGGGTCCATGGCTACACCTTC.

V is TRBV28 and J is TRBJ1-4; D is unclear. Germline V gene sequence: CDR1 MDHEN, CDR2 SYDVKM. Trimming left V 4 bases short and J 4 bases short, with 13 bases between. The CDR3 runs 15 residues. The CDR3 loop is CASSSWKSFNEKLFF. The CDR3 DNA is TGTGCCAGCAGTTCCTGGAAATCGTTTAATGAAAAACTGTTTTTT.

For the CDR3, the DNA is TGTGCCGGCGATATGGGAGGCACTGAAGCTTTCTTT. Protein: CAGDMGGTEAFF. The genes are TRBV30 and TRBJ1-1; D unresolved. The length of the CDR3 is 12 residues. The V gene lost 8 bases and the J gene lost 4 bases, with 14 bases spanning the gap. CDR1 and CDR2 (germline): GTSNPN, SVGIG (reference sequence).

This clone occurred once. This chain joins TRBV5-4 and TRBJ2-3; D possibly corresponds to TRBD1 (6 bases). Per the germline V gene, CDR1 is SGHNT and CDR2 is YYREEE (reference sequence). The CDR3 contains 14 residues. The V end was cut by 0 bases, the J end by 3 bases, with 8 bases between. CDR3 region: CASSLAGETDTQYF. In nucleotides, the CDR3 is TGTGCCAGCAGCTTGGCAGGGGAAACAGATACGCAGTATTTT.

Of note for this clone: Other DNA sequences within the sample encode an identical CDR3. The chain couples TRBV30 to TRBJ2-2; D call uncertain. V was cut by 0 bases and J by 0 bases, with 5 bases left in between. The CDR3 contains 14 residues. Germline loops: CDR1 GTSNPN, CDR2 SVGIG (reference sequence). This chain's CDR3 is CAWSVGANTGELFF. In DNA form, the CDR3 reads TGTGCCTGGAGTGTCGGAGCGAACACCGGGGAGCTGTTTTTT.

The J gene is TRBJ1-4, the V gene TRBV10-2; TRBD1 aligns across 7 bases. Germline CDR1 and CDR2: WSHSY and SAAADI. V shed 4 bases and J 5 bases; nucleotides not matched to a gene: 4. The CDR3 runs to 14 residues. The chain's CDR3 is CASSGRDRNEKLFF. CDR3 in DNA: TGCGCCAGCAGTGGCCGGGACAGAAATGAAAAACTGTTTTTT.

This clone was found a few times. CDR3 DNA sequence: TGTGCCAGCAGCAAAGGGACAGGCCCCTACGAGCAGTACTTC. This codes for CASSKGTGPYEQYF. The genes are TRBV7-2 and TRBJ2-7; 8 positions match TRBD1. From germline, CDR1 is SGHTA and CDR2 FQGNSA. The trim removed 5 bases at V and 2 bases at J, leaving 5 bases unmatched. The CDR3 loop spans 14 amino acids.

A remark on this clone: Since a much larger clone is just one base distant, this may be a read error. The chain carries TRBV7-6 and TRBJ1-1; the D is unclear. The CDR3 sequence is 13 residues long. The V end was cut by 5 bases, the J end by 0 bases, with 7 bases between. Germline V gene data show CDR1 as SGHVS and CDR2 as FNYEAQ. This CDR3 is CASSPNMNTEAFF. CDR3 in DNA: TGTGCCAGCAGCCCTAATATGAACACTGAAGCTTTCTTT.

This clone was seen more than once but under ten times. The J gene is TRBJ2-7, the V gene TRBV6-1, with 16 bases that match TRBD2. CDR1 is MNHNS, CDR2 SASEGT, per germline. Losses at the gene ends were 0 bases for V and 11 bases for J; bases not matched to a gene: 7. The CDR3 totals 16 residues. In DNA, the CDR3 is TGTGCCAGCAGTGAAGCGCTCGGGACTAGCGGGAGGGCCGAGTACTTC. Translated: CASSEALGTSGRAEYF.

CDR3 nucleotide sequence: TGTGCCATCAGTGAGGGGGAGTACACTGAAGCTTTCTTT. Protein sequence: CAISEGEYTEAFF. V is TRBV10-3 and J is TRBJ1-1, with D uncertain. CDR3 length: 13 amino acids. CDR1 and CDR2 (germline): ENHRY, SYGVKD. Trimming shortened V by 2 bases and J by 3 bases, and 7 bases separated the two germline ends.

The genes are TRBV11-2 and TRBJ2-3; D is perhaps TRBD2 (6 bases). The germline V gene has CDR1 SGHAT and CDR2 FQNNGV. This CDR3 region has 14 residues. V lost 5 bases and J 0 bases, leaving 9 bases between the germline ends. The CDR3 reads CASSRGISTDTQYF. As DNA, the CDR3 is TGTGCCAGCAGCCGGGGGATAAGCACAGATACGCAGTATTTT. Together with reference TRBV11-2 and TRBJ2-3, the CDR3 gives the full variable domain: EAGVAQSPRYKIIEKRQSVAFWCNPISGHATLYWYQQILGQGPKLLIQFQNNGVVDDSQLPKDRFSAERLKGVDSTLKIQPAKLEDSAVYLCASSRGISTDTQYFGPGTRLTVL.

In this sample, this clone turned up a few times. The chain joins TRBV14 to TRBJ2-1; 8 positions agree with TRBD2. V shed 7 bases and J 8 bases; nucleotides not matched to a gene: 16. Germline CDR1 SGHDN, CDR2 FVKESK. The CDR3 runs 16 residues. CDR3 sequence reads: CASNPFSGKRSDEQFF. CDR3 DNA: TGTGCCAGCAACCCTTTTAGCGGGAAGAGGAGCGATGAGCAGTTCTTC.

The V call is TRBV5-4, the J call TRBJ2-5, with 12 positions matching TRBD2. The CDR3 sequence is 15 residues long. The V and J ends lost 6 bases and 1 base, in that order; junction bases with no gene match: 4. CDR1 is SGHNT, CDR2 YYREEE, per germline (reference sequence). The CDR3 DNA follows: TGTGCCAGCAACCTAGCGGGGGGGCCCCAAGAGACCCAGTACTTC. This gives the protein CASNLAGGPQETQYF.

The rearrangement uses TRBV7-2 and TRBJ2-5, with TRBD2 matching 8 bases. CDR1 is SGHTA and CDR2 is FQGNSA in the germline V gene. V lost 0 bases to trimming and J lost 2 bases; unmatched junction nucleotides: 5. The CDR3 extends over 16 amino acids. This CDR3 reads CASSLALAVTQETQYF. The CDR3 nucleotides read TGTGCCAGCAGCTTAGCACTAGCGGTCACACAAGAGACCCAGTACTTC.

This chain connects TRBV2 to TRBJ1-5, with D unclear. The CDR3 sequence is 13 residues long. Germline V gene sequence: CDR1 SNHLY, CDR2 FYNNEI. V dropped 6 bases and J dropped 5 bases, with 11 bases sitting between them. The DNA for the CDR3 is TGTGCCAGCAGGACTACCATGGATCAGCCCCAGCATTTT. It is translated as CASRTTMDQPQHF.

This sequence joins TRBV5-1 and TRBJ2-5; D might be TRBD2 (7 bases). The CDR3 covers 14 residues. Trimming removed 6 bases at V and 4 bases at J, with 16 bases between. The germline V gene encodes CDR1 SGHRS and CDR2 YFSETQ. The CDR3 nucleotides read TGCGCCAGCACCGCCGACGGGGGGCGAGAGACCCAGTACTTC. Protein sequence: CASTADGGRETQYF.